The TCR beta chain under discussion was sequenced for a study of blood T cell repertoires in COVID-19. Study context: The origin of the acute and convalescent COVID-19 samples was the United States, Italy and Spain.

Original analysis: How many nucleated cells were present was estimated from reference gene primer amplification. This table comes from immunoSEQ multiplex PCR, and its TCRdb copy is limited to in-frame clones, with some not included. From that table come the V and J calls and clone size; the DNA was used to work out D and trimming. The table has 200,000 or so clones, around 79% seen once. J gave up 5 bases and V 6 bases, and 8 bases lay outside the gene matches. Germline CDR1 is MDHEN and CDR2 is SYDVKM. This CDR3 has 15 amino acids. The chain joins TRBV28 to TRBJ1-2, with TRBD1 matching over 11 bases. The receptor's source is a man in his fifties or sixties with active or convalescent COVID-19. Sequences were obtained from peripheral blood. CDR3 protein: CASSRPGQGAYGYTF. CDR3 nucleotide sequence: TGTGCCAGCAGCCGCCCCGGACAGGGGGCGTATGGCTACACCTTC.